Listed below are T cell receptor beta chains from one sample, sequenced in a study of T cell responses to AZD1222 COVID-19 vaccine. Only in-frame clones appear in the TCRdb table, and some are missing; sequencing was by immunoSEQ multiplex PCR. The top ten clones hold 0.9% to 1.2% of a sample with 150,000 to 200,000 clones, 92% of them seen once. The source material was peripheral blood, sampled 28 days after the second AZD1222 dose. The origin of the receptors is an adult who received the AZD1222 COVID-19 vaccine. Each CDR3 is given with its conserved first and last residue. D genes are given only for firm matches. The size of a clone is reported for some rows only, either as once, few or many, or as a class for expanded clones.

cdr3_length	clone_size	d_call	v_call	j_call	cdr3_aa	cdr3_nt
15	-	-	TRBV10-3	TRBJ1-1	CASALGAGGRTEAFF	TGTGCTTCGGCGTTAGGAGCAGGAGGTAGGACTGAAGCTTTCTTT
13	-	TRBD1	TRBV2	TRBJ1-2	CASRSGGPYGYTF	TGTGCCAGCAGGTCAGGGGGCCCTTATGGCTACACCTTC
13	-	-	TRBV18	TRBJ1-3	CASSPGQGNTIYF	TGTGCCAGCTCACCGGGGCAGGGAAACACCATATATTTT
14	-	TRBD1	TRBV5-1	TRBJ1-4	CASSWRTGNEKLFF	TGCGCCAGCAGCTGGAGGACAGGCAATGAAAAACTGTTTTTT
18	-	TRBD1	TRBV29-1	TRBJ1-2	CSVPVGGQGATDSYGYTF	TGCAGCGTCCCCGTCGGCGGACAGGGGGCGACGGACTCGTATGGCTACACCTTC
16	few	-	TRBV6-1	TRBJ2-2	CASSEAAGTNTGELFF	TGTGCCAGCAGTGAAGCGGCGGGGACGAACACCGGGGAGCTGTTTTTT
15	-	-	TRBV19	TRBJ1-6	CASSRGRAYNSPLHF	TGTGCCAGTAGTAGGGGACGGGCGTATAATTCACCCCTCCACTTT
14	-	-	TRBV7-9	TRBJ2-5	CASSFSWGRETQYF	TGTGCCAGCAGCTTCTCCTGGGGCAGGGAGACCCAGTACTTC
12	-	-	TRBV25-1	TRBJ2-5	CASSEIQETQYF	TGTGCCAGCAGTGAAATCCAAGAGACCCAGTACTTC
15	-	-	TRBV3-1/TRBV3-2	TRBJ1-1	CASSQDRDWWTEAFF	TGTGCCAGCAGCCAAGACAGGGATTGGTGGACTGAAGCTTTCTTT
14	-	TRBD1	TRBV2	TRBJ1-1	CASIPTGTGGEAFF	TGTGCCAGCATCCCTACCGGGACAGGGGGGGAAGCTTTCTTT
16	-	-	TRBV28	TRBJ2-1	CASRDSYQNGAHEQFF	TGTGCCAGCAGAGACTCCTATCAGAACGGGGCCCATGAGCAGTTCTTC
14	-	-	TRBV6-5	TRBJ1-5	CASRPLGQYQPQHF	TGTGCCAGCAGACCCCTAGGACAGTATCAGCCCCAGCATTTT
13	-	-	TRBV2	TRBJ1-2	CASSDPGVAGYTF	TGTGCCAGCAGTGACCCAGGGGTTGCGGGCTACACCTTC
14	once	TRBD2	TRBV5-1	TRBJ2-3	CASSFERGRDTQYF	TGCGCCAGCAGCTTCGAGCGGGGGCGGGATACGCAGTATTTT
15	-	-	TRBV5-6	TRBJ1-4	CASSSSDRYNEKLFF	TGTGCCAGCAGCTCGTCGGACAGATATAATGAAAAACTGTTTTTT
14	-	TRBD2	TRBV6-5	TRBJ2-7	CASSYGLEGHEQYF	TGTGCCAGCAGTTACGGACTAGAAGGTCACGAGCAGTACTTC
16	-	-	TRBV7-9	TRBJ2-1	CASSASWRASYNEQFF	TGTGCCAGCAGCGCCTCCTGGCGGGCGTCCTACAATGAGCAGTTCTTC
12	-	-	TRBV12-3/TRBV12-4	TRBJ2-5	CASSLDQETQYF	TGTGCCAGCAGTTTAGACCAAGAGACCCAGTACTTC
14	few	TRBD1	TRBV27	TRBJ2-7	CASGYDRVEHEQYF	TGTGCCAGCGGTTACGACAGGGTCGAACACGAGCAGTACTTC
14	-	-	TRBV27	TRBJ2-7	CASSLYTGPYEQYF	TGTGCCAGCAGTCTCTACACAGGCCCCTACGAGCAGTACTTC
14	once	TRBD1	TRBV18	TRBJ2-7	CASSPGQGVGEQYF	TGTGCCAGCTCACCGGGACAGGGGGTAGGTGAGCAGTACTTC
14	once	-	TRBV27	TRBJ2-7	CASSTKGGPYEQYF	TGTGCCAGCAGCACAAAGGGGGGTCCCTACGAGCAGTACTTC
14	once	-	TRBV5-1	TRBJ2-5	CASSLATAQETQYF	TGCGCCAGCAGCTTGGCCACAGCACAAGAGACCCAGTACTTC
15	-	-	TRBV6-5	TRBJ2-6	CASRYTLTGANVLTF	TGTGCCAGCAGGTACACTCTTACAGGGGCCAACGTCCTGACTTTC
15	-	TRBD1	TRBV7-9	TRBJ2-7	CASSFTGTGTYEQYF	TGTGCCAGCAGCTTTACCGGGACAGGGACCTACGAGCAGTACTTC
15	-	-	TRBV2	TRBJ1-2	CASRPTGIPGYGYTF	TGTGCCAGCAGACCCACAGGGATCCCTGGGTATGGCTACACCTTC
18	-	-	TRBV24-1	TRBJ2-2	CATSDNNDRFESTGELFF	TGTGCCACCAGTGATAATAATGACAGGTTCGAGAGCACCGGGGAGCTGTTTTTT
16	-	-	TRBV21-1	TRBJ2-1	CASSPTGRGFYHEQFF	TGTGCCAGCAGCCCTACCGGCAGGGGATTCTACCATGAGCAGTTCTTC
16	-	-	TRBV5-1	TRBJ1-4	CASSWGPQGRNEKLFF	TGCGCCAGCAGCTGGGGGCCACAGGGCAGGAATGAAAAACTGTTTTTT
17	-	TRBD2	TRBV7-8	TRBJ2-1	CASSLGAAGGLYNEQFF	TGTGCCAGCAGCTTAGGAGCAGCGGGGGGACTCTACAATGAGCAGTTCTTC
14	-	-	TRBV2	TRBJ1-2	CASKRRALDYGYTF	TGTGCCAGCAAAAGAAGGGCCCTGGACTATGGCTACACCTTC
14	-	-	TRBV5-1	TRBJ1-6	CASSLRTDNSPLHF	TGCGCCAGCAGCTTGAGGACAGATAATTCACCCCTCCACTTT
13	-	-	TRBV6-5	TRBJ1-4	CASSNGRREKLFF	TGTGCCAGCAGTAACGGCCGTCGGGAAAAACTGTTTTTT
13	-	-	TRBV18	TRBJ1-4	CASSPGLNEKLFF	TGTGCCAGCTCACCAGGGCTTAATGAAAAACTGTTTTTT
15	-	TRBD2	TRBV11-3	TRBJ2-7	CASSSRLAGVNEQYF	TGTGCCAGCAGCTCCCGGCTAGCGGGGGTGAACGAGCAGTACTTC
16	-	TRBD2	TRBV5-1	TRBJ2-1	CASSLASRGGYNEQFF	TGCGCCAGCAGCTTGGCTAGTCGCGGGGGCTACAATGAGCAGTTCTTC
13	-	-	TRBV5-4	TRBJ2-4	CASSPPGEDIQYF	TGTGCCAGCAGCCCTCCTGGGGAGGACATTCAGTACTTC